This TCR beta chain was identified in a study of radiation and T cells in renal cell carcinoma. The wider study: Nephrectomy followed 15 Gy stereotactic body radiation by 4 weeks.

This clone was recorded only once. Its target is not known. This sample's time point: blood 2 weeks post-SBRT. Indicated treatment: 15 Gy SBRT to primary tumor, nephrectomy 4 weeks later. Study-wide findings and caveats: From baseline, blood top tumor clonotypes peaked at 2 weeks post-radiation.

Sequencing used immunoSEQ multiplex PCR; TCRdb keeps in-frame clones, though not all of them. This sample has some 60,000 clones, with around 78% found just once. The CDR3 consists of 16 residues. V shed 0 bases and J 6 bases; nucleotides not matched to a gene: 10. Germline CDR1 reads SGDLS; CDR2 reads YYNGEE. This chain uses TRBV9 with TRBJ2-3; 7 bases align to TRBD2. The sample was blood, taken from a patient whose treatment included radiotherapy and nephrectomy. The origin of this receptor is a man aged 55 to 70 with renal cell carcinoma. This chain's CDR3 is CASSVDVGGPQDTQYF. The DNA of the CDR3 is TGTGCCAGCAGCGTAGATGTGGGAGGGCCTCAGGATACGCAGTATTTT.